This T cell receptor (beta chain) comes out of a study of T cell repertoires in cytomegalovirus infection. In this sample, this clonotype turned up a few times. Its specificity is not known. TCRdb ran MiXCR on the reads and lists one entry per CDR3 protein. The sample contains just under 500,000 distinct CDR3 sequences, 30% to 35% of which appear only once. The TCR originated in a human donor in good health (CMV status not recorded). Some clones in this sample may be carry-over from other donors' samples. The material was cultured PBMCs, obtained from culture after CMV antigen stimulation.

The CDR3 spells CASSQEAGVVNEQYF. The CDR3 region has the DNA TGCGCCAGCAGCCAAGAAGCGGGAGTGGTCAACGAGCAGTACTTC. V is TRBV4-1 and J is TRBJ2-7, with 8 bases matching TRBD2. The CDR3 is 15 amino acids. Germline V gene lookup returns CDR1 MGHRA and CDR2 YSYEKL. Trimming cost V 0 bases and J 5 bases; bases outside gene matches: 6.